The entry below describes one T cell receptor (beta chain). Its antigen has not been determined. One base away there is no much larger clone; base qualities are not given. Each collaborating institution followed its own protocols to collect whole blood in K2EDTA tubes. Collaborator samples were shipped for TCRbeta analysis as frozen whole blood, isolated PBMCs, or DNA extracted from either sample type. This entry belongs to a study of blood T cell repertoires in COVID-19 (dated by TCRdb to the early 2020s). Regarding the research as a whole: Collaborator samples came from the United States, Italy and Spain and covered acute and convalescent phases of COVID-19. The material from the prospective study consisted of cDNA or gDNA derived from T cells, B-cell-depleted T cells, or PBMCs. Deeply sampled blood TCRbeta repertoires from subjects exposed to, actively infected with, or recovered from COVID-19 were included in the dataset. The repertoires were made available in a free public database intended to serve as a resource for research on the immune response to SARS-CoV-2. Samples were obtained from the ongoing ImmuneRACE study (first 160 participants) and from about 1,300 subjects provided by 6 global collaborators. A de-identified subject ID, COVID-19 status, age in years and sex were almost always included in the sample metadata. Where available, HLA class I and class II types were taken from metadata supplied by the sample provider and were not determined by assay-based typing.

General conclusions and limits of the study: How much clinical and demographic metadata was included differed by source and by participant, and the metadata was provided uncurated.

The CDR3, from cysteine to phenylalanine, totals 18 residues. Left in the record is the CDR3 DNA by itself, 54 bases read in frame from the first base. In the germline V gene, CDR1 corresponds to SGHDT and CDR2 to YYEEEE. V and J are trimmed by 4 bases and 13 bases, and the gene matches miss 25 bases of the junction. TCRbeta CDR3 regions were amplified from genomic DNA by means of the immunoSEQ Assay, a bias-controlled multiplex PCR. On the authors' methods: The number of nucleated cells in each sample was estimated from the amplification of reference gene primers within the assay. Sequence reads were collapsed and filtered to measure the absolute abundance of every unique TCRbeta CDR3 rearrangement. Productive Simpson clonality was computed per sample as the square root of Simpson's diversity index over productive rearrangements. The clones in this table, taken by TCRdb from immuneACCESS, are in-frame only. Not every clone is retained; where verified, under half of the shortfall comes from an unresolved V gene, and the cause of the rest is unknown. V and J calls and clone size are as listed in that table; D and trimming were resolved from the DNA. This sample is represented by approximately 190,000 clones; 70% to 90% of them were singletons. The top ten clones comprise roughly 4.6% of the sample.

The V and J genes are TRBV5-6 and TRBJ2-1, and TRBD2 aligns with 8 junction nucleotides. Sequenced: peripheral blood. This receptor was obtained from a woman between 70 and 85 years old with active or convalescent COVID-19. This receptor has the CDR3 CASSPWTSRYVVLNPQFF. The sequenced DNA is TGTGCCAGCAGCCCGTGGACTAGCCGTTATGTCGTTTTAAATCCCCAGTTCTTC. Here the CDR3 is joined to the reference TRBV5-6 and TRBJ2-1 genes, and the full variable domain is: DAGVTQSPTHLIKTRGQQVTLRCSPKSGHDTVSWYQQALGQGPQFIFQYYEEEERQRGNFPDRFSGHQFPNYSSELNVNALLLGDSALYLCASSPWTSRYVVLNPQFFGPGTRLTVL.